Below are 19 T cell receptor beta chains sequenced from a single sample in a study of CD8 T cells in ankylosing spondylitis. Regarding the study as a whole: Made up of fewer than 10 highly homologous variants, a TCR beta motif appeared characteristic of ankylosing spondylitis blood.

Antigens for these TCRs are unknown. TCRdb re-called the 5' RACE reads with MiXCR, one entry per CDR3 protein. The top ten clones hold approximately 0.46% of a sample with around 770,000 distinct CDR3 sequences, 10% to 15% of them seen once. The sequenced sample consisted of blood, either unsorted or a sorted T cell fraction (not recorded which). These receptors originate from a male donor with ankylosing spondylitis.

This chain links TRBV7-2 with TRBJ1-6; 8 positions match TRBD1. The CDR3 has 15 residues. After removal of 6 bases from V and 7 bases from J, the junction contained 8 bases not matched to a gene. Looked up from germline, CDR1 is SGHTA and CDR2 is FQGNSA. In DNA, the CDR3 is TGTGCCAGCAGTCCTAGGACAGGGCAGAATTCACCCCTCCACTTT. It codes for CASSPRTGQNSPLHF.

The gene calls are TRBV20-1 and TRBJ2-5; possibly TRBD1 for D (5 bases). The CDR3 totals 13 residues. Germline CDR1 and CDR2: DFQATT and SNEGSKA (reference sequence). V was pared by 5 bases and J by 5 bases, with 15 bases between. The CDR3 loop is CSAGGASRETQYF. The CDR3 DNA sequence: TGCAGTGCTGGTGGGGCCTCCCGGGAGACCCAGTACTTC.

This clonotype was detected only a few times. This chain uses TRBV15 with TRBJ1-1, with unresolved D. The CDR3 extends over 16 amino acids. Germline values: CDR1 LNHNV, CDR2 YYDKDF (reference sequence). Trimming pared 5 bases from V and 0 bases from J, leaving 16 bases between. CDR3 DNA sequence: TGTGCCACCAGCCCCCGACTCTCCGGATTGAACACTGAAGCTTTCTTT. It specifies CATSPRLSGLNTEAFF.

CDR3 loop: CASSSGPVLVSYEQYF. The CDR3 DNA sequence: TGTGCCAGCAGCTCGGGCCCCGTATTGGTCTCCTACGAGCAGTACTTC. The chain links TRBV5-6 to TRBJ2-7, with unresolved D. The CDR3 is 16 amino acids. Trimming shortened V by 3 bases and J by 0 bases, and 16 bases separated the two germline ends. CDR1 is SGHDT and CDR2 is YYEEEE in the germline V gene.

There are a few counts of this clonotype. The chain has TRBV29-1 and TRBJ1-2, with 7 nucleotides matching TRBD1. Germline CDR1 and CDR2: SQVTM and ANQGSEA. The CDR3 is made up of 15 amino acids. V dropped 5 bases and J dropped 0; count of bases not matched to a gene: 9. CDR3 loop: CSVLRDRRTNYGYTF. The CDR3 DNA reads as TGCAGCGTTCTCCGGGACAGAAGAACTAACTATGGCTACACCTTC.

This clonotype has ten or more counts. The V gene is TRBV29-1, the J gene TRBJ2-7; possible D gene TRBD2, 6 bases. There are 14 residues in the CDR3. The V gene's germline CDR1 is SQVTM and CDR2 ANQGSEA. The V and J ends lost 7 bases and 0 bases respectively, with 16 bases between them. The CDR3 region is CSALTDGSSYEQYF. As DNA, the CDR3 is TGCAGCGCCCTAACTGACGGGAGCTCCTACGAGCAGTACTTC.

The chain carries TRBV5-1 and TRBJ2-3; D unclear. The V end lost 0 bases, the J end lost 8 bases, and 13 bases lay between the germline ends. The CDR3 is made up of 14 amino acids. CDR1 and CDR2 from the germline V gene are SGHRS and YFSETQ. CDR3 DNA: TGCGCCAGCAGCTTGGGGCAGAGGTTTACTACGCAGTATTTT. Translated: CASSLGQRFTTQYF. Variable domain in full (rest from reference TRBV5-1 and TRBJ2-3): KAGVTQTPRYLIKTRGQQVTLSCSPISGHRSVSWYQQTPGQGLQFLFEYFSETQRNKGNFPGRFSGRQFSNSRSEMNVSTLELGDSALYLCASSLGQRFTTQYFGPGTRLTVL.

This rearrangement joins TRBV12-3 or TRBV12-4 to TRBJ1-5; D not resolved. V dropped 3 bases and J dropped 6 bases, with 12 bases sitting between them. The CDR3 totals 14 residues. The CDR3 here is CASSFRRRSQPQHF. CDR3 coding DNA: TGTGCCAGCAGTTTTCGCAGGAGATCTCAGCCCCAGCATTTT.

This clonotype was found a few times. Here the CDR3 reads CATSDAGRGAYNEQFF. The CDR3, as DNA: TGTGCCACCAGTGATGCCGGTCGGGGGGCCTACAATGAGCAGTTCTTC. The V and J genes are TRBV24-1 and TRBJ2-1; 7 bases match TRBD2. CDR1 and CDR2 (germline): KGHDR, SFDVKD. This CDR3 region has 16 residues. With 3 bases clipped from V and 2 bases from J, the junction kept 6 bases outside the gene matches.

The chain carries TRBV20-1 and TRBJ2-2; 15 bases match TRBD2. The CDR3 has 20 residues. V was pared by 0 bases and J by 0 bases, with 8 bases of the junction left unmatched. Germline loops: CDR1 DFQATT, CDR2 SNEGSKA (reference sequence). DNA for the CDR3: TGCAGTGCTAGAGAGGGCGGGACTAGCGGGAGGCAAACGAACACCGGGGAGCTGTTTTTT. It yields the protein CSAREGGTSGRQTNTGELFF.

This chain uses TRBV20-1 with TRBJ2-1; 7 nucleotides match TRBD2. This CDR3 has 16 residues. Trimming at V came to 3 bases and at J to 0 bases, leaving 8 bases not matched to a gene. Germline values: CDR1 DFQATT, CDR2 SNEGSKA (reference sequence). CDR3 region: CSASPLAASSYNEQFF. CDR3 nucleotides: TGCAGTGCTAGTCCGCTAGCGGCCAGCTCCTACAATGAGCAGTTCTTC.

The chain employs TRBV6-5 and TRBJ1-1; D gene unclear. Per germline, CDR1 MNHEY and CDR2 SVGAGI. The CDR3 is 13 amino acids. Trimming shortened V by 2 bases and J by 8 bases, and 12 bases separated the two germline ends. CDR3 bases: TGTGCCAGCAGTTACACGAGGGCCGGGGAAGCTTTCTTT. Amino acid sequence: CASSYTRAGEAFF.

This chain uses TRBV7-2 with TRBJ1-1, with D perhaps TRBD1 (5 bases). Looked up from germline, CDR1 is SGHTA and CDR2 is FQGNSA. The CDR3 runs 15 residues. The V and J ends lost 5 bases and 0 bases respectively, with 13 bases between them. DNA of the CDR3: TGTGCCAGCAGCATCACCGGGGCAGTGAACACTGAAGCTTTCTTT. Encoded protein: CASSITGAVNTEAFF.

This chain uses TRBV7-8 with TRBJ1-1; TRBD1 aligns across 9 bases. The CDR3 runs 16 residues. Germline assignment: CDR1 SGHVS and CDR2 FQNEAQ. V dropped 5 bases and J dropped 3; count of bases not matched to a gene: 10. Written as DNA, the CDR3 is TGTGCCAGCAGCCTTTACAGGGGGCGGTGGGACACTGAAGCTTTCTTT. This encodes CASSLYRGRWDTEAFF.

The chain is built from TRBV21-1 and TRBJ1-2. TRBV21-1 is termed a pseudogene. This CDR3 has 13 residues. CDR3 in amino acids: CASPSGRGYGYTF. CDR3 nucleotides: TGTGCCAGCCCTAGCGGGAGGGGATATGGCTACACCTTC.

V and J are TRBV10-3 and TRBJ2-1, with no clear D. The germline V gene has CDR1 ENHRY and CDR2 SYGVKD. Trimming removed 5 bases from V and 5 bases from J, with 10 bases in between. This CDR3 has 13 amino acids. CDR3 DNA sequence: TGTGCCATCAGTAAGACACCGAACAATGAGCAGTTCTTC. This translates into CAISKTPNNEQFF.

The gene calls are TRBV5-6 and TRBJ2-1, with D perhaps matching TRBD1 (6 bases). Germline loops: CDR1 SGHDT, CDR2 YYEEEE. V shed 7 bases and J shed 9 bases, with 20 bases lying between them. CDR3 length: 14 residues. The CDR3 sequence: CASGAGPLRGEQFF. CDR3 nucleotides: TGTGCCAGCGGCGCCGGGCCACTCAGGGGTGAGCAGTTCTTC.

The genes are TRBV23-1 and TRBJ2-7, with no clear D. TRBV23-1 is noted as an ORF with a role that remains uncertain. The CDR3 is 17 amino acids. Between the trimmed V and J ends, which lost 0 bases and 0 bases, there was a span of 15 bases. CDR3 nucleotide sequence: TGCGCCAGCAGTCAATCGAGGCGGCAGGTGAGCTCCTACGAGCAGTACTTC. Protein product: CASSQSRRQVSSYEQYF.

The CDR3 sequence: CASSAGMNEQFF. CDR3 sequence (DNA): TGTGCCAGCAGCGCGGGAATGAATGAGCAGTTCTTC. The chain couples TRBV4-2 to TRBJ2-1; TRBD2 is a possible D gene (6 bases). This CDR3 contains 12 residues. The V end lost 5 bases, the J end lost 7 bases, and 9 bases lay between the germline ends. Germline assignment: CDR1 LGHNA and CDR2 YNFKEQ.